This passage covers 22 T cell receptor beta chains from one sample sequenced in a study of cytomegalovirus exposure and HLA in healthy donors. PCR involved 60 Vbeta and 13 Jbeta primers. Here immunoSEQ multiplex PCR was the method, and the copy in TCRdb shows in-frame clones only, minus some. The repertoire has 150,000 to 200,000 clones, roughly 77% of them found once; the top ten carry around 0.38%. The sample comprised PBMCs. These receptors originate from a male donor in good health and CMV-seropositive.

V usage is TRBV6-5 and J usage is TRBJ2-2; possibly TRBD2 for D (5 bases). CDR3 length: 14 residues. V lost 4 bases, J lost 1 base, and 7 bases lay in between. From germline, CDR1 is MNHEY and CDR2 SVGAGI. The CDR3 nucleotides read TGTGCCAGCAGTTCCAGCGGGAACACCGGGGAGCTGTTTTTT. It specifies CASSSSGNTGELFF.

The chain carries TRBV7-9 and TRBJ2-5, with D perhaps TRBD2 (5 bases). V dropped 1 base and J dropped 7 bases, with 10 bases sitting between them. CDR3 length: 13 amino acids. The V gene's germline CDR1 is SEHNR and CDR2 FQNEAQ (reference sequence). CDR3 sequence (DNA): TGTGCCAGCAGCTTAGAGCCGGGGTCGACCCAGTACTTC. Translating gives CASSLEPGSTQYF.

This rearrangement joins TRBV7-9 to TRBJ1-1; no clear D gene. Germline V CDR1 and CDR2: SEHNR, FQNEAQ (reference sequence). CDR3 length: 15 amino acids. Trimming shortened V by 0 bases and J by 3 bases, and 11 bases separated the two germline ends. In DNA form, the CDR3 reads TGTGCCAGCAGCTTAGCAAGGACGGGGTACACTGAAGCTTTCTTT. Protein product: CASSLARTGYTEAFF. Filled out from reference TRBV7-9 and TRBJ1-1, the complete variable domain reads DTGVSQNPRHKITKRGQNVTFRCDPISEHNRLYWYRQTLGQGPEFLTYFQNEAQLEKSRLLSDRFSAERPKGSFSTLEIQRTEQGDSAMYLCASSLARTGYTEAFFGQGTRLTVV.

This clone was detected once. CDR3 residues: CAWWDPKREGVGGTGELFF. The CDR3 DNA sequence: TGTGCCTGGTGGGACCCCAAGCGGGAGGGCGTAGGTGGCACCGGGGAGCTGTTTTTT. This chain links TRBV30 with TRBJ2-2, with 10 bases identical to TRBD2. V shed 5 bases and J 4 bases; nucleotides not matched to a gene: 19. In germline, CDR1 is GTSNPN, CDR2 SVGIG (reference sequence). The CDR3 has 19 residues. Supplemented by reference TRBV30 and TRBJ2-2, the full variable domain reads SQTIHQWPATLVQPVGSPLSLECTVEGTSNPNLYWYRQAAGRGLQLLFYSVGIGQISSEVPQNLSASRPQDRQFILSSKKLLLSDSGFYLCAWWDPKREGVGGTGELFFGEGSRLTVL.

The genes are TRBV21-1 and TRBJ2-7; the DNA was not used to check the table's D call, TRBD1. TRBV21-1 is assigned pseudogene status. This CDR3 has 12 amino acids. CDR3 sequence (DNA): TGTGCCAGCAGCACAGTTCGCTACGAGCAGTACTTC. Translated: CASSTVRYEQYF.

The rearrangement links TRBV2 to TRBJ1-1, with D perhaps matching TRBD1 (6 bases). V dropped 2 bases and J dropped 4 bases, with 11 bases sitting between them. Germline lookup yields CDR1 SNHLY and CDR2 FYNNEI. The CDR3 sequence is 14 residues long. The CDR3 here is CASSEQGKITEAFF. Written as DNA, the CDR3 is TGTGCCAGCAGTGAACAGGGGAAAATCACTGAAGCTTTCTTT.

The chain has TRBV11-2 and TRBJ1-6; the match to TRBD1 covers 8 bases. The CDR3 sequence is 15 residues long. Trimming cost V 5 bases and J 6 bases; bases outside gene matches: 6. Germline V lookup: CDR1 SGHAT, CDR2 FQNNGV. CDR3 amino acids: CASSPPDRANSPLHF. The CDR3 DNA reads TGTGCCAGCAGCCCCCCGGACAGGGCTAATTCACCCCTCCACTTT.

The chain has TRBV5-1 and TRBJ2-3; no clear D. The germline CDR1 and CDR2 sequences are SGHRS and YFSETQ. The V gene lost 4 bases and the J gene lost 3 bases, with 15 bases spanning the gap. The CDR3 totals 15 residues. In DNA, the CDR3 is TGCGCCAGCAGCCCCGGTCGTACGAGGACAGATACGCAGTATTTT. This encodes CASSPGRTRTDTQYF.

The CDR3 sequence is CASRPTGGVSGELFF. The DNA for the CDR3 is TGTGCCAGCAGACCGACAGGGGGCGTTAGCGGGGAGCTGTTTTTT. The chain uses TRBV7-3 and TRBJ2-2; TRBD1 aligns across 10 bases. V lost 6 bases to trimming and J lost 7 bases; unmatched junction nucleotides: 8. Germline assignment: CDR1 SGHTA and CDR2 FQGTGA. This CDR3 spans 15 amino acids. The full variable domain, in which reference TRBV7-3 and TRBJ2-2 provide the parts outside the CDR3, is GAGVSQTPSNKVTEKGKYVELRCDPISGHTALYWYRQSLGQGPEFLIYFQGTGAADDSGLPNDRFFAVRPEGSVSTLKIQRTERGDSAVYLCASRPTGGVSGELFFGEGSRLTVL.

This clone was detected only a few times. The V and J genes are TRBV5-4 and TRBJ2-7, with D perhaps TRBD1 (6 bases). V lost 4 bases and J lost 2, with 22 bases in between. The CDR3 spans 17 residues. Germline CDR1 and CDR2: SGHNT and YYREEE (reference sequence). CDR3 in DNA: TGTGCCAGCAGCGGGGGCTCAGGCCGGGCGTCCCCCTACGAGCAGTACTTC. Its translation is CASSGGSGRASPYEQYF.

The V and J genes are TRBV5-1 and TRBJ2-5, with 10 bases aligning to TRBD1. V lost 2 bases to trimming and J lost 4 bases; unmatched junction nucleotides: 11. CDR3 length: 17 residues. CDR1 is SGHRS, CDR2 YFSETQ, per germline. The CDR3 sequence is CASSLDRGRVRGETQYF. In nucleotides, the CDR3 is TGCGCCAGCAGCTTAGACAGGGGGCGTGTGAGGGGAGAGACCCAGTACTTC.

This chain's CDR3 is CASRGNEQYF. DNA for the CDR3: TGTGCCAGCAGGGGCAACGAGCAGTACTTC. The V and J genes are TRBV25-1 and TRBJ2-7; the D is unclear. V dropped 6 bases and J dropped 5 bases, with 5 bases sitting between them. The germline V gene has CDR1 MGHDK and CDR2 SYGVNS. CDR3 size: 10 residues.

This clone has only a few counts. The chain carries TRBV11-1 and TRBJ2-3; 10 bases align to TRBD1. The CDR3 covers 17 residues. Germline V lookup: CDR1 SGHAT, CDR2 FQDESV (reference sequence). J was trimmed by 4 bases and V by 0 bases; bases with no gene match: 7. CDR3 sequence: CASSLATGTGEADTQYF. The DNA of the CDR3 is TGTGCCAGCAGCTTAGCCACCGGGACAGGGGAAGCAGATACGCAGTATTTT.

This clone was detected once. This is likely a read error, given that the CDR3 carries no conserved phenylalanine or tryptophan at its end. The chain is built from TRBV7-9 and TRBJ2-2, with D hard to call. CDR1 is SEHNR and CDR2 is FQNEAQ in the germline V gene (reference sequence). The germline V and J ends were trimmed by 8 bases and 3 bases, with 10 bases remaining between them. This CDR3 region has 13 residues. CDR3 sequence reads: CASALFYTGELFL. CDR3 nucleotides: TGTGCCAGCGCACTATTTTACACCGGGGAGCTGTTTCTT.

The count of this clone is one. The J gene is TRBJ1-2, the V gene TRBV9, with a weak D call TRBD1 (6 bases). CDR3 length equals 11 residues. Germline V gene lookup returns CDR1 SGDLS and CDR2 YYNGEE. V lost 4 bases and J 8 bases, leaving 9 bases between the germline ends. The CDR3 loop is CASSPGVGYTF. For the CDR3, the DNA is TGTGCCAGCAGCCCAGGGGTGGGCTACACCTTC.

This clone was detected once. CDR3 sequence reads: CASSILSLLEGRDPQFF. CDR3 DNA sequence: TGTGCCAGTAGTATTCTCTCATTGTTGGAGGGGCGAGATCCTCAGTTCTTC. The chain is built from TRBV19 and TRBJ2-1; possible D gene TRBD2, 6 bases. The germline V gene encodes CDR1 LNHDA and CDR2 SQIVND (reference sequence). The CDR3 spans 17 residues. Trimming stripped 3 bases from V and 13 bases from J, with 28 bases between.

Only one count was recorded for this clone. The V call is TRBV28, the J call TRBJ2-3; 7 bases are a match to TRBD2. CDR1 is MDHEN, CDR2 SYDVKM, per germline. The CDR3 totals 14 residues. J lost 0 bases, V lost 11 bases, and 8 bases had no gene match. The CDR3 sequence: CAGRSGTSTDTQYF. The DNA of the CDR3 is TGTGCCGGCCGGAGCGGGACCAGCACAGATACGCAGTATTTT.

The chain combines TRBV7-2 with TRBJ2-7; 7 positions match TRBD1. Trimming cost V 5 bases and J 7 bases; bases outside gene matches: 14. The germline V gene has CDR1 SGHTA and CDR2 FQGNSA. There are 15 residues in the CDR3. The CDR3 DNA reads TGTGCCAGCAGCGTATTTGGGACAGTAAATAGTGAGCAGTACTTC. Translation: CASSVFGTVNSEQYF. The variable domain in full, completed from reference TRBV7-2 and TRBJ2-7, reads GAGVSQSPSNKVTEKGKDVELRCDPISGHTALYWYRQSLGQGLEFLIYFQGNSAPDKSGLPSDRFSAERTGGSVSTLTIQRTQQEDSAVYLCASSVFGTVNSEQYFGPGTRLTVT.

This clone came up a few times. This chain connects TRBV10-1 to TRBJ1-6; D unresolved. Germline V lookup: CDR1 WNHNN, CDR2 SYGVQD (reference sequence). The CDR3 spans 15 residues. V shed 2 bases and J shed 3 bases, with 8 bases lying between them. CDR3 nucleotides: TGCGCCAGCAGTGAGGTCGGGGACTATAATTCACCCCTCCACTTT. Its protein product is CASSEVGDYNSPLHF.

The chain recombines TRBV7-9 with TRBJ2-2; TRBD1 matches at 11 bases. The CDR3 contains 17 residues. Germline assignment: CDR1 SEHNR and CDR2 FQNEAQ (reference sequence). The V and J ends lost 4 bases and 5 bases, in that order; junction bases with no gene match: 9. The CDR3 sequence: CASSSWDRGSQTGELFF. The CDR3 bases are TGTGCCAGCAGCTCCTGGGACAGGGGGTCTCAAACCGGGGAGCTGTTTTTT.

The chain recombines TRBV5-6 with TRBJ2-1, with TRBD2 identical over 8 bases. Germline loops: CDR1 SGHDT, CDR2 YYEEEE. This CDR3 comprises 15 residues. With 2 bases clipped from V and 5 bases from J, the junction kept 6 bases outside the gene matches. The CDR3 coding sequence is TGTGCCAGCAGCTTTGTAGCGGGACGAGACAATGAGCAGTTCTTC. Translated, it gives CASSFVAGRDNEQFF.

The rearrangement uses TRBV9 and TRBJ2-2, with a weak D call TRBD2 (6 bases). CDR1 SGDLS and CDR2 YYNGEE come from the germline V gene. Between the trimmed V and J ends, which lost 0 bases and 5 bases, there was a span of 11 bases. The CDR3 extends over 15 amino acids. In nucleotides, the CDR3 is TGTGCCAGCAGCGTAGCGGGAGATGGGACCGGGGAGCTGTTTTTT. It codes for CASSVAGDGTGELFF.